The present T cell receptor (beta chain) was sequenced within a study of cytomegalovirus exposure and HLA in healthy donors. This clone was seen a handful of times. Amplification used 60 Vbeta primers and 13 Jbeta primers. Profiling relied on immunoSEQ multiplex PCR, and the TCRdb table lists in-frame clones only, not all of them. Here the sample spans 100,000 to 150,000 clones, about two thirds being singletons. J was trimmed by 6 bases and V by 6 bases; bases with no gene match: 13. Germline CDR1 is PRHDT and CDR2 is FYEKMQ (reference sequence). CDR3 length equals 16 residues. Sequenced material: PBMCs. This clonotype was obtained from a man aged 25 to 40 in good health and CMV-seronegative. The rearrangement uses TRBV13 and TRBJ2-1; 8 nucleotides agree with TRBD2. The CDR3 loop is CASRSLAGTPPNEQFF. The CDR3, as DNA: TGTGCCAGCAGGAGTTTAGCGGGGACCCCCCCCAATGAGCAGTTCTTC. Variable domain in full (rest from reference TRBV13 and TRBJ2-1): AAGVIQSPRHLIKEKRETATLKCYPIPRHDTVYWYQQGPGQDPQFLISFYEKMQSDKGSIPDRFSAQQFSDYHSELNMSSLELGDSALYFCASRSLAGTPPNEQFFGPGTRLTVL.